This T cell receptor beta chain was profiled in a study of cytomegalovirus exposure and HLA in healthy donors. Study details: Falling in the Caucasian-associated ancestry cluster were less than 85% of approximately 400 genotyped donors.

Only a few counts were recorded for this clone. The antigen remains unidentified. The study, taken as a whole, reports: In a later analysis, HLA-C alleles had the fewest associated TCRs, DRB1 alleles the most. Associated with cytomegalovirus, according to the listing, were some 150 TCR beta chains.

The PCR ran on 60 Vbeta and 13 Jbeta primers. Original processing methods: Roughly 81 million unique TCR beta chains, roughly 10 million shared, were counted in a later analysis. The data were produced by immunoSEQ multiplex PCR, yet TCRdb's version contains in-frame clones alone and is incomplete. That table is the source of V, J and clone size, and D and trimming were worked out from the DNA. The sample lists 150,000 to 200,000 clones, roughly 80% occurring once. Germline V CDR1 and CDR2: SGHRS, YFSETQ. This CDR3 is 14 amino acids long. Trimming took off 3 bases at V and 1 base at J, with 10 bases between the two ends.

The sequence was obtained from a man aged 18 to 30 in good health and CMV-seropositive. Specimen: PBMCs. The chain has TRBV5-1 and TRBJ1-1; D is unclear. The CDR3 DNA sequence: TGCGCCAGCAGCTCCGGTTCGGGGAACACTGAAGCTTTCTTT. Encoded protein: CASSSGSGNTEAFF.